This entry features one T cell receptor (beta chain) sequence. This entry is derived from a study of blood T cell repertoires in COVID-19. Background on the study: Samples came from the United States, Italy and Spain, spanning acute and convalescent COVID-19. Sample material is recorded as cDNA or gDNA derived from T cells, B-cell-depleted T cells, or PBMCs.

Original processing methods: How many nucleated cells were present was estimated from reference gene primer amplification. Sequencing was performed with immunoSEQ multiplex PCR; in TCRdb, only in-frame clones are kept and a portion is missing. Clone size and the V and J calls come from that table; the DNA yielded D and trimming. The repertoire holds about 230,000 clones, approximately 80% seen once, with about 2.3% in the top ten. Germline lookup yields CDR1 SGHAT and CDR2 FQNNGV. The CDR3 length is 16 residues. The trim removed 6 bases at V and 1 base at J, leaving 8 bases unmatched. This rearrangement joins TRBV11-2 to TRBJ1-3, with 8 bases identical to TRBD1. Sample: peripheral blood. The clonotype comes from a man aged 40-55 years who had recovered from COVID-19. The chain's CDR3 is CASRPSGTGSGNTIYF. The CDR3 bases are TGTGCCAGCAGACCCTCCGGGACAGGATCTGGAAACACCATATATTTT.